Below, 17 T cell receptor beta chains from the same sample are listed, as sequenced in a study of shared T cell receptors in the human thymus. Sequencing used immunoSEQ multiplex PCR; TCRdb keeps in-frame clones, though not all of them. The data contain under 850,000 clones, roughly 90% of them singletons. These data were likewise used in another study, on human thymus T cells.

Source material: thymocytes. All receptors come from a boy in the first two years of life with a congenital heart defect.

This clone was seen a few times. V usage is TRBV6-6 and J usage is TRBJ2-7; D is ambiguous. Trimming cost V 0 bases and J 5 bases, with 11 bases left between them. Germline lookup yields CDR1 MNHNY and CDR2 SVGAGI (reference sequence). The CDR3 is 14 amino acids. The CDR3 spells CASSYSKLRDEQYF. In nucleotides, the CDR3 is TGTGCCAGCAGTTACTCGAAACTCCGCGACGAGCAGTACTTC.

The chain recombines TRBV9 with TRBJ1-6, with D maybe TRBD1 (6 bases). V lost 4 bases and J lost 7, with 12 bases in between. CDR3 size: 14 residues. CDR1 and CDR2 from the germline V gene are SGDLS and YYNGEE. CDR3 in amino acids: CASSLGGGNSPLHF. The CDR3 coding sequence is TGTGCCAGCAGCCTGGGAGGGGGAAATTCACCCCTCCACTTT.

The CDR3 reads CASSEHRLASSTDTQYF. CDR3 nucleotides: TGCGCCAGCAGTGAGCATCGTTTAGCGTCTAGCACAGATACGCAGTATTTT. The chain joins TRBV10-2 to TRBJ2-3; a possible D gene is TRBD2 (5 bases). CDR1 is WSHSY, CDR2 SAAADI, per germline. The CDR3 runs 17 residues. Trimming stripped 2 bases from V and 0 bases from J, with 15 bases between.

The chain employs TRBV11-1 and TRBJ2-2; no clear D gene. Germline V gene lookup returns CDR1 SGHAT and CDR2 FQDESV (reference sequence). This CDR3 is built from 12 residues. V was cut by 4 bases and J by 3 bases, with 3 bases left in between. The CDR3 protein is CASSSDTGELFF. The CDR3 bases are TGTGCCAGCAGCTCCGACACCGGGGAGCTGTTTTTT.

The chain carries TRBV7-9 and TRBJ1-2, with 10 bases identical to TRBD1. After removal of 2 bases from V and 1 base from J, the junction contained 7 bases not matched to a gene. CDR1 SEHNR and CDR2 FQNEAQ come from the germline V gene (reference sequence). The CDR3 consists of 17 residues. Here the CDR3 DNA reads TGTGCCAGCAGCTTAAATAGGGACAGGGGAGATAACTATGGCTACACCTTC. Translating gives CASSLNRDRGDNYGYTF.

The chain is built from TRBV6-4 and TRBJ1-4; D uncertain. The CDR3 spans 14 residues. Per germline, CDR1 MRHNA and CDR2 SNTAGT. Between the trimmed V and J ends, which lost 3 bases and 6 bases, there was a span of 11 bases. CDR3 sequence reads: CASSDWGGDEKLFF. CDR3 DNA: TGTGCCAGCAGTGATTGGGGAGGAGATGAAAAACTGTTTTTT.

J is TRBJ2-3 and V is TRBV15; 10 nucleotides match TRBD2. The V gene end was trimmed by 0 bases and the J gene end by 2 bases; junction bases not matched to a gene: 5. Germline-derived CDR1 and CDR2 are LNHNV and YYDKDF (reference sequence). This CDR3 has 17 amino acids. This chain's CDR3 is CATSRDRAGGPTDTQYF. Here the CDR3 DNA reads TGTGCCACCAGCAGAGATCGAGCGGGAGGGCCCACAGATACGCAGTATTTT.

The gene calls are TRBV12-5 and TRBJ2-5, with D maybe TRBD2 (5 bases). Trimming left V 1 base short and J 5 bases short, with 14 bases between. Germline CDR1 LGHNT, CDR2 FRNRAP. The CDR3 loop spans 15 amino acids. CDR3 protein: CASGLGERDSETQYF. In DNA, the CDR3 is TGTGCTAGTGGTTTGGGAGAGAGGGATTCGGAGACCCAGTACTTC. Together with reference TRBV12-5 and TRBJ2-5, the CDR3 gives the full variable domain: DARVTQTPRHKVTEMGQEVTMRCQPILGHNTVFWYRQTMMQGLELLAYFRNRAPLDDSGMPKDRFSAEMPDATLATLKIQPSEPRDSAVYFCASGLGERDSETQYFGPGTRLLVL.

V and J are TRBV28 and TRBJ1-2, with TRBD1 matching over 8 bases. V was pared by 4 bases and J by 7 bases, with 5 bases of the junction left unmatched. Per germline, CDR1 MDHEN and CDR2 SYDVKM. CDR3 length equals 13 residues. The CDR3 is CASSSHRGSGYTF. The CDR3 DNA is TGTGCCAGCAGTTCCCACAGGGGGTCTGGCTACACCTTC.

V gene TRBV30 combines with J gene TRBJ1-1, with D perhaps matching TRBD1 (5 bases). Germline CDR1 and CDR2: GTSNPN and SVGIG (reference sequence). V was pared by 3 bases and J by 0 bases, with 11 bases between. The length of the CDR3 is 14 residues. CDR3 sequence reads: CAWSGGGLNTEAFF. For the CDR3, the DNA is TGTGCCTGGAGCGGCGGGGGATTGAACACTGAAGCTTTCTTT.

The sample holds a few counts of this clone. The chain combines TRBV6-5 with TRBJ2-1, with 11 bases aligning to TRBD2. This CDR3 comprises 15 residues. The ends lost 6 bases at V and 8 bases at J; junction bases unmatched: 9. Germline loops: CDR1 MNHEY, CDR2 SVGAGI. CDR3 region: CASRPRWTSGYEQFF. The CDR3 nucleotides are TGTGCCAGCAGGCCCAGATGGACTAGCGGGTATGAGCAGTTCTTC.

The chain's CDR3 is CASSLPGQENSRHTEAFF. The CDR3 DNA is TGTGCCAGCAGTCTCCCGGGACAGGAAAATAGCAGACACACTGAAGCTTTCTTT. V is TRBV27 and J is TRBJ1-1, with TRBD1 identical over 8 bases. J gave up 3 bases and V 5 bases, and 17 bases lay outside the gene matches. This CDR3 region has 18 residues. Germline CDR1 and CDR2: MNHEY and SMNVEV (reference sequence).

The chain is built from TRBV27 and TRBJ2-1; TRBD2 matches at 7 bases. Germline lookup yields CDR1 MNHEY and CDR2 SMNVEV (reference sequence). CDR3 size: 15 residues. The V gene end was trimmed by 3 bases and the J gene end by 5 bases; junction bases not matched to a gene: 7. Here the CDR3 DNA reads TGTGCCAGCAGTTTTCTCCGGGAGGTAAACAATGAGCAGTTCTTC. Translation gives CASSFLREVNNEQFF.

The chain is built from TRBV4-3 and TRBJ2-5, with D maybe TRBD2 (5 bases). Germline-derived CDR1 and CDR2 are LGHNA and YSLEER. There are 16 residues in the CDR3. V lost 3 bases and J lost 3, with 17 bases in between. The CDR3 nucleotides read TGCGCCAGCAGCCACCCCATGGGTCTAGCTGAAGAGACCCAGTACTTC. Translating it yields CASSHPMGLAEETQYF.

The chain carries TRBV25-1 and TRBJ1-2; 8 bases line up with TRBD1. Germline loops: CDR1 MGHDK, CDR2 SYGVNS. After removal of 6 bases from V and 2 bases from J, the junction contained 2 bases not matched to a gene. The CDR3 has 13 amino acids. CDR3 coding DNA: TGTGCCAGCAGGGGACAGGCAAACTATGGCTACACCTTC. This sequence encodes CASRGQANYGYTF.

The chain carries TRBV5-4 and TRBJ2-1; D perhaps matches TRBD2 (5 bases). Per germline, CDR1 SGHNT and CDR2 YYREEE (reference sequence). The germline V and J ends were trimmed by 4 bases and 9 bases, with 20 bases remaining between them. The CDR3 totals 15 residues. This CDR3 reads CASSASEVGGGEQFF. For the CDR3, the DNA is TGTGCCAGCAGCGCCTCGGAAGTTGGAGGTGGTGAGCAGTTCTTC.

This chain uses TRBV9 with TRBJ2-1; TRBD2 agrees at 7 bases. This CDR3 comprises 16 residues. The germline CDR1 and CDR2 sequences are SGDLS and YYNGEE. V gave up 4 bases and J gave up 3 bases; unmatched junction bases: 10. CDR3 sequence (DNA): TGTGCCAGCAGCCCGGGGCTAGCGGAGATCTACAATGAGCAGTTCTTC. Translation: CASSPGLAEIYNEQFF.